This T cell receptor beta chain stems from a study of blood T cell repertoires in COVID-19. Study-wide context: Specimens from acute and convalescent COVID-19 originated in the United States, Italy and Spain. From T cells, B-cell-depleted T cells, or PBMCs came the material, which was cDNA or gDNA.

Seattle patients were enrolled while actively infected and followed longitudinally. Methods used by the authors: Amplified reference gene primers provided the basis for estimating nucleated cell counts. The protocol was immunoSEQ multiplex PCR, while the TCRdb copy is restricted to in-frame clones and leaves out a portion. The V and J calls and clone size are taken from that table; D and trimming were inferred from the DNA. The repertoire holds 55,000 to 75,000 clones, with 80% to 85% as singletons. With V trimmed by 3 bases and J by 10 bases, 4 bases remained unmatched. Germline V gene lookup returns CDR1 WNHNN and CDR2 SYGVQD (reference sequence). The CDR3 contains 13 residues.

Sequenced: peripheral blood. This receptor was taken from a man between 60 and 75 years old with COVID-19, enrolled during active disease. V usage is TRBV10-1 and J usage is TRBJ1-5, with 9 nucleotides matching TRBD1. DNA for the CDR3: TGCGCCAGCAGTGAATGGACAGGGGCACCCCAGCATTTT. It encodes CASSEWTGAPQHF.